A single sample gave rise to the 32 T cell receptor beta chains below, sequenced in a study of T cells in pancreatic ductal adenocarcinoma. Selected pancreatic ductal adenocarcinoma patients had undergone surgery without neoadjuvant therapy. Profiling relied on immunoSEQ multiplex PCR, and the TCRdb table lists in-frame clones only, not all of them. This sample carries about 98,000 clones, roughly 96% of them seen once, and the ten largest clones take roughly 3%. The material sequenced was PBMCs. The receptors were gathered from a human donor with pancreatic ductal adenocarcinoma.

CDR3 nucleotides: TGCAGCGCACGGGACAGGGGTGGCTATGGCTACACCTTC. Protein: CSARDRGGYGYTF. The chain links TRBV29-1 to TRBJ1-2, with TRBD1 matching 10 bases. Germline-derived CDR1 and CDR2 are SQVTM and ANQGSEA. V lost 7 bases and J lost 4; bases outside the gene matches: 6. The CDR3 consists of 13 residues.

CDR3 in DNA: TGTGCCAGCAGCCCATTGGGGGGGAGCATCTACGAGCAGTACTTC. Amino acids: CASSPLGGSIYEQYF. This chain links TRBV14 with TRBJ2-7; TRBD2 matches 7 bases. This CDR3 is built from 15 residues. Germline loops: CDR1 SGHDN, CDR2 FVKESK. Unmatched junction bases numbered 9, after V lost 4 bases and J lost 3 bases.

The gene calls are TRBV29-1 and TRBJ2-1, with TRBD2 matching 9 bases. Trimming took 1 base from V and 4 from J; bases not matched to a gene: 2. Germline values: CDR1 SQVTM, CDR2 ANQGSEA. The CDR3 loop spans 14 amino acids. The CDR3 reads CSVEGLAAYNEQFF. CDR3 DNA: TGCAGCGTTGAAGGACTAGCGGCTTACAATGAGCAGTTCTTC.

The V gene is TRBV29-1, the J gene TRBJ2-5, with D perhaps matching TRBD2 (6 bases). Per the germline V gene, CDR1 is SQVTM and CDR2 is ANQGSEA. Trimming removed 7 bases at V and 5 bases at J, with 14 bases between. The CDR3 is 12 amino acids. The CDR3 DNA follows: TGCAGCGCAGGCGGGATGCGGGAGACCCAGTACTTC. It is translated as CSAGGMRETQYF.

The J gene is TRBJ1-4, the V gene TRBV5-4; 11 bases match TRBD1. Germline V lookup: CDR1 SGHNT, CDR2 YYREEE (reference sequence). V gave up 3 bases and J gave up 1 base; unmatched junction bases: 2. The CDR3 is 16 residues long. The CDR3 protein is CASSSGQGGTNEKLFF. As DNA, the CDR3 is TGTGCCAGCAGCTCGGGACAGGGGGGAACTAATGAAAAACTGTTTTTT. The full variable domain, completed using reference TRBV5-4 and TRBJ1-4, is ETGVTQSPTHLIKTRGQQVTLRCSSQSGHNTVSWYQQALGQGPQFIFQYYREEENGRGNFPPRFSGLQFPNYSSELNVNALELDDSALYLCASSSGQGGTNEKLFFGSGTQLSVL.

The rearrangement links TRBV7-8 to TRBJ2-2, with D possibly TRBD2 on 6 matching bases. CDR1 is SGHVS and CDR2 is FQNEAQ in the germline V gene. Trimming shortened V by 3 bases and J by 4 bases, and 15 bases separated the two germline ends. The CDR3 has 16 amino acids. The CDR3 DNA follows: TGTGCCAGCAGCTTTCAGGGCCTAGCGAGCACCGGGGAGCTGTTTTTT. It is translated as CASSFQGLASTGELFF.

The chain carries TRBV5-8 and TRBJ1-2, with TRBD1 matching 10 bases. Per germline, CDR1 SGHTS and CDR2 YDEGEE. The length of the CDR3 is 14 residues. The junction had 8 bases not matched to a gene; V was cut back by 4 bases and J by 8 bases. CDR3 protein: CASSPGTGVKGYTF. In DNA form, the CDR3 reads TGTGCCAGCAGCCCCGGGACAGGGGTTAAGGGCTACACCTTC.

With regard to this clone: A junction boundary mismatches the germline segment, possibly from a read error. The rearrangement joins TRBV2 to TRBJ1-1; 7 positions agree with TRBD1. The CDR3 consists of 13 residues. Germline V gene sequence: CDR1 SNHLY, CDR2 FYNNEI. The CDR3, as DNA: TGTGCCAGCGAAAGGTTAGGACAGGCCAATACGACATTT. This codes for CASERLGQANTTF.

This chain connects TRBV6-5 to TRBJ2-7; 10 bases are shared with TRBD2. The CDR3 is made up of 16 amino acids. V lost 4 bases to trimming and J lost 4 bases; unmatched junction nucleotides: 10. Germline V gene lookup returns CDR1 MNHEY and CDR2 SVGAGI. CDR3 in DNA: TGTGCCAGCAGTTCGTCCAAACTAGCGGGGCAATACGAGCAGTACTTC. Its translation is CASSSSKLAGQYEQYF.

The chain uses TRBV25-1 and TRBJ2-2, with D possibly TRBD2 on 5 matching bases. The V end lost 7 bases, the J end lost 7 bases, and 7 bases lay between the germline ends. Looked up from germline, CDR1 is MGHDK and CDR2 is SYGVNS. This CDR3 has 11 amino acids. CDR3 bases: TGTGCCAGCACCGGACTCGGGGAGCTGTTTTTT. This sequence encodes CASTGLGELFF.

The chain couples TRBV29-1 to TRBJ2-1; the match to TRBD2 covers 11 bases. This CDR3 region has 15 residues. V lost 7 bases and J lost 3; bases outside the gene matches: 8. The V gene's germline CDR1 is SQVTM and CDR2 ANQGSEA. The DNA of the CDR3 is TGCAGCGCGGAGAGAGGGACTAGCGGCTACAATGAGCAGTTCTTC. Its protein is CSAERGTSGYNEQFF.

The chain is built from TRBV15 and TRBJ2-7; TRBD2 aligns across 14 bases. The CDR3 covers 16 residues. Looked up from germline, CDR1 is LNHNV and CDR2 is YYDKDF (reference sequence). Losses at the gene ends were 5 bases for V and 4 bases for J; bases not matched to a gene: 7. This CDR3 is CATSEGLAGAAYEQYF. The DNA of the CDR3 is TGTGCCACCAGCGAGGGACTAGCGGGAGCGGCGTACGAGCAGTACTTC.

V gene TRBV9 combines with J gene TRBJ1-5; 9 positions agree with TRBD1. The germline V gene has CDR1 SGDLS and CDR2 YYNGEE. The CDR3 has 15 residues. J lost 5 bases, V lost 9 bases, and 12 bases had no gene match. Here the CDR3 DNA reads TGTGCCACGCACCCAACCCGGACAGGGGATCAGCCCCAGCATTTT. It translates to CATHPTRTGDQPQHF.

The chain employs TRBV27 and TRBJ2-7, with 11 bases matching TRBD2. V lost 1 base to trimming and J lost 4 bases; unmatched junction nucleotides: 9. This CDR3 has 17 residues. Germline V gene sequence: CDR1 MNHEY, CDR2 SMNVEV (reference sequence). CDR3 region: CASSLFGGLAANYEQYF. CDR3 DNA sequence: TGTGCCAGCAGTTTATTTGGGGGACTAGCGGCGAATTACGAGCAGTACTTC.

V gene TRBV2 combines with J gene TRBJ2-1, with D hard to call. CDR3 size: 12 residues. The germline V and J ends were trimmed by 4 bases and 9 bases, with 10 bases remaining between them. The germline CDR1 and CDR2 sequences are SNHLY and FYNNEI. CDR3 in amino acids: CASSAYPGEQFF. The CDR3 DNA sequence: TGTGCCAGCAGTGCCTACCCGGGTGAGCAGTTCTTC.

V is TRBV10-1 and J is TRBJ2-7; 10 bases map to TRBD1. This CDR3 spans 13 amino acids. The germline V gene encodes CDR1 WNHNN and CDR2 SYGVQD (reference sequence). The junction had 6 bases not matched to a gene; V was cut back by 6 bases and J by 7 bases. CDR3 bases: TGCGCCAGCAGGGCGGGACAGGGGAGAGAGCAGTACTTC. As protein: CASRAGQGREQYF.

The rearrangement uses TRBV18 and TRBJ2-5, with D perhaps matching TRBD1 (5 bases). The CDR3 is 15 residues long. In germline, CDR1 is KGHSH, CDR2 LQKENI. Trimming shortened V by 4 bases and J by 1 base, and 13 bases separated the two germline ends. CDR3: CASSQGPHSQETQYF. The CDR3 DNA reads as TGTGCCAGCTCACAGGGGCCCCATAGCCAAGAGACCCAGTACTTC.

This clone was seen only once. J is TRBJ1-1 and V is TRBV18; 8 bases are shared with TRBD1. The germline gives CDR1 KGHSH, CDR2 LQKENI. J was trimmed by 8 bases and V by 4 bases; bases with no gene match: 6. This CDR3 spans 13 amino acids. The CDR3, as DNA: TGTGCCAGCTCACGCCAAAGGGACAGGGAAGCTTTCTTT. Translating gives CASSRQRDREAFF.

The rearrangement uses TRBV18 and TRBJ2-2; 11 nucleotides line up with TRBD2. V lost 3 bases and J lost 0; bases outside the gene matches: 0. This CDR3 is built from 16 residues. Germline CDR1 and CDR2: KGHSH and LQKENI. CDR3 DNA sequence: TGTGCCAGCTCACCGGGACTAGCGGCGAACACCGGGGAGCTGTTTTTT. Translation: CASSPGLAANTGELFF.

The V call is TRBV13, the J call TRBJ1-2; tentative D call: TRBD1 (5 bases). Germline V gene data show CDR1 as PRHDT and CDR2 as FYEKMQ (reference sequence). The CDR3 is 12 amino acids. V was clipped by 2 bases and J by 8 bases, with 9 bases between them. CDR3 region: CASSLQGGGYTF. CDR3 sequence (DNA): TGTGCCAGCAGCTTACAGGGTGGAGGCTACACCTTC. The whole variable domain, remainder taken from reference TRBV13 and TRBJ1-2, is AAGVIQSPRHLIKEKRETATLKCYPIPRHDTVYWYQQGPGQDPQFLISFYEKMQSDKGSIPDRFSAQQFSDYHSELNMSSLELGDSALYFCASSLQGGGYTFGSGTRLTVV.

In this sample, this clone turned up once. The chain is built from TRBV19 and TRBJ1-1, with a possible D match to TRBD1 (5 bases). CDR3 length: 14 amino acids. V was pared by 7 bases and J by 1 base, with 13 bases between. Germline V lookup: CDR1 LNHDA, CDR2 SQIVND (reference sequence). CDR3 in amino acids: CASTPGGGNTEAFF. The CDR3 nucleotides are TGTGCCAGTACACCCGGGGGGGGGAACACTGAAGCTTTCTTT.

In DNA, the CDR3 is TGTGCCAGTACCGATACTAGCGGTCTTAAGGCAGATACGCAGTATTTT. Translation: CASTDTSGLKADTQYF. The rearrangement joins TRBV19 to TRBJ2-3, with 8 bases identical to TRBD2. Trimming at V came to 7 bases and at J to 4 bases, leaving 13 bases not matched to a gene. Germline loops: CDR1 LNHDA, CDR2 SQIVND (reference sequence). CDR3 length: 16 residues.

The chain is built from TRBV2 and TRBJ2-2, with 14 bases fitting TRBD2. CDR1 is SNHLY and CDR2 is FYNNEI in the germline V gene. V lost 7 bases and J lost 5; bases outside the gene matches: 6. This CDR3 is 16 amino acids long. The CDR3 loop is CASTGLAGGFTGELFF. In DNA form, the CDR3 reads TGTGCCAGCACCGGACTAGCGGGAGGATTTACCGGGGAGCTGTTTTTT.

This rearrangement joins TRBV21-1 to TRBJ2-7; TRBD2 is the table's D call, not checked against the DNA. TRBV21-1 counts as a pseudogene. This CDR3 contains 15 residues. This chain's CDR3 is CASSATSGGSYEQYF. For the CDR3, the DNA is TGTGCCAGCAGCGCCACTAGCGGGGGGTCCTACGAGCAGTACTTC.

The chain employs TRBV2 and TRBJ2-2, with TRBD2 matching over 7 bases. The CDR3 is 15 residues long. The ends lost 7 bases at V and 2 bases at J; junction bases unmatched: 7. Germline lookup yields CDR1 SNHLY and CDR2 FYNNEI. Here the CDR3 reads CASNPSGANTGELFF. The CDR3 region has the DNA TGTGCCAGCAATCCGAGCGGGGCAAACACCGGGGAGCTGTTTTTT.

CDR3 residues: CASSRGSVTYEQYF. CDR3 coding DNA: TGTGCCAGCAGCCGAGGTTCGGTTACCTACGAGCAGTACTTC. This chain links TRBV13 with TRBJ2-7; unclear D gene. Trimming removed 5 bases at V and 2 bases at J, with 13 bases between. The germline V gene encodes CDR1 PRHDT and CDR2 FYEKMQ (reference sequence). This CDR3 spans 14 amino acids.

The gene calls are TRBV30 and TRBJ2-1; 7 bases are shared with TRBD2. Germline values: CDR1 GTSNPN, CDR2 SVGIG (reference sequence). Germline trimming cut 0 bases from V and 7 bases from J; bases unmatched to any gene: 6. The CDR3 has 14 amino acids. CDR3 sequence: CAWSVLSGVNEQFF. DNA of the CDR3: TGTGCCTGGAGTGTCCTAAGCGGGGTAAATGAGCAGTTCTTC.

The V gene is TRBV5-1, the J gene TRBJ2-1; TRBD2 matches at 7 bases. The CDR3 is 14 amino acids. Germline trimming cut 0 bases from V and 8 bases from J; bases unmatched to any gene: 5. The germline V gene has CDR1 SGHRS and CDR2 YFSETQ. CDR3 sequence reads: CASSLGGGRHEQFF. CDR3 coding DNA: TGCGCCAGCAGCTTGGGGGGGGGACGGCATGAGCAGTTCTTC.

In its sample, this clone was seen once. The V call is TRBV15, the J call TRBJ2-6; 7 nucleotides align to TRBD1. The CDR3 covers 18 residues. With V trimmed by 2 bases and J by 1 base, 8 bases remained unmatched. Germline V gene lookup returns CDR1 LNHNV and CDR2 YYDKDF (reference sequence). CDR3 coding DNA: TGTGCCACCAGCAGAACCCCGCGACAGGGATCTGGGGCCAACGTCCTGACTTTC. Translation: CATSRTPRQGSGANVLTF. The entire variable domain, with the rest obtained from reference TRBV15 and TRBJ2-6, is as follows: DAMVIQNPRYQVTQFGKPVTLSCSQTLNHNVMYWYQQKSSQAPKLLFHYYDKDFNNEADTPDNFQSRRPNTSFCFLDIRSPGLGDTAMYLCATSRTPRQGSGANVLTFGAGSRLTVL.

The chain is built from TRBV11-2 and TRBJ1-1; the D is unclear. V was pared by 5 bases and J by 2 bases, with 12 bases between. Germline V gives CDR1 SGHAT, CDR2 FQNNGV. There are 14 residues in the CDR3. The CDR3 DNA is TGTGCCAGCAGCGATGGGAGTCCTAACACTGAAGCTTTCTTT. This sequence encodes CASSDGSPNTEAFF.

This sequence joins TRBV5-4 and TRBJ1-1; the D is unclear. The CDR3 has 14 amino acids. The germline V gene encodes CDR1 SGHNT and CDR2 YYREEE (reference sequence). Trimming took 3 bases from V and 1 from J, leaving 10 bases between them. CDR3 nucleotide sequence: TGTGCCAGCAGCTGGCCCTCAGGGAACACTGAAGCTTTCTTT. This encodes CASSWPSGNTEAFF.

The chain employs TRBV9 and TRBJ2-2; TRBD2 agrees at 10 bases. After removal of 4 bases from V and 4 bases from J, the junction contained 7 bases not matched to a gene. Germline V gives CDR1 SGDLS, CDR2 YYNGEE. The CDR3 consists of 16 residues. The CDR3 loop reads CASSLTSGRLTGELFF. In DNA form, the CDR3 reads TGTGCCAGCAGCTTGACTAGCGGGCGCCTCACCGGGGAGCTGTTTTTT.